This TCR beta chain was identified during a study of beta chain features in type 1 diabetes. CDR3 length: 15 amino acids. J was trimmed by 4 bases and V by 0 bases; bases with no gene match: 5. CDR1 and CDR2 (germline): GTSNPN, SVGIG (reference sequence). As every portion of the isolated RNA was reverse transcribed, the sequencing read expressed TCRB transcripts. Produced via immunoSEQ multiplex PCR; TCRdb's table is partial and in-frame only. Altogether some 250,000 clones are present, 27% being singletons, with the ten largest covering 3.5% to 4%. The material sequenced was central memory CD4+ T cells from blood. This receptor was taken from a man aged 25-45 years in good health. This chain joins TRBV30 and TRBJ2-1; TRBD2 aligns across 8 bases. CDR3 loop: CAWSVLAGGYNEQFF. In nucleotides, the CDR3 is TGTGCCTGGAGTGTACTGGCGGGGGGATACAATGAGCAGTTCTTC.